The clone carrying this T cell receptor beta chain was observed a handful of times. This record belongs to a study of metastatic and nonmetastatic thyroid tumors. Turning to the study itself: Repertoire comparisons spanned blood and tumor or nodule tissue from malignant and benign thyroid patients.

TCRdb re-called clones from the PCR reads using MiXCR. The sample consists of fewer than 35,000 clones, 25% to 35% of them appearing once. The CDR3 is 15 residues long. The V and J ends lost 0 bases and 0 bases, in that order; junction bases with no gene match: 2. Germline CDR1 MNHEY, CDR2 SVGEGT. All patients reached thyroid surgery having received no treatment beforehand. The sample consisted of blood. The chain carries TRBV6-2 or TRBV6-3 and TRBJ2-7, with TRBD1 matching 7 bases. This TCR was recovered from a female donor with papillary thyroid cancer or a benign thyroid nodule (not recorded which). Some clones in this sample may be carry-over from other donors' samples. The CDR3: CASSYSRGPSYEQYF. The CDR3 DNA is TGTGCCAGCAGTTACTCAAGGGGGCCCTCCTACGAGCAGTACTTC.